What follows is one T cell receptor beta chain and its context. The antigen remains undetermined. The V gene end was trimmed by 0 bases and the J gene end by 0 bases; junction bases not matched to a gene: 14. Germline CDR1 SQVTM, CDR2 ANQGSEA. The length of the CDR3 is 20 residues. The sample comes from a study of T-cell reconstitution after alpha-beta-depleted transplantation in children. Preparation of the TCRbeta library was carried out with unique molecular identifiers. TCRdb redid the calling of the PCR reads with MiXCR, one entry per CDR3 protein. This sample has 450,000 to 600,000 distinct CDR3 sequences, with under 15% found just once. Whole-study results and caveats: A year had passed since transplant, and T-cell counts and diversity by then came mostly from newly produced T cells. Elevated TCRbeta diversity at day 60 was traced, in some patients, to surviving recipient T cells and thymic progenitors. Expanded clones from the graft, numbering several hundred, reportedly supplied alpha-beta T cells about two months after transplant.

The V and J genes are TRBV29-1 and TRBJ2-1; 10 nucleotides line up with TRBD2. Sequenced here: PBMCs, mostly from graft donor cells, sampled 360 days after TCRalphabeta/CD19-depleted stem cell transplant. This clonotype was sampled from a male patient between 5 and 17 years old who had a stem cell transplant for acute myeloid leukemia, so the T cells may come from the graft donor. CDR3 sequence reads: CSVEDLIGLAVPSSYNEQFF. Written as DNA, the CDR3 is TGCAGCGTTGAAGATCTTATAGGACTAGCGGTCCCCAGCTCCTACAATGAGCAGTTCTTC.